A single sample is the source of the 17 T cell receptor beta chains below, sequenced in a study of breast tumors, draining lymph nodes, adjacent tissues. One entry per CDR3 protein results from TCRdb running MiXCR on the multiplex PCR reads. This table has fewer than 200,000 distinct CDR3 sequences, around 33% appearing once. Axillary draining lymph nodes of breast cancer patients supplied the node samples. Sequences were obtained from axillary lymph node tissue. The receptors were gathered from a female donor with breast cancer. Some clones in this sample may be carry-over from other donors' samples.

This clonotype has at least ten counts. Since a much larger clone is just one base distant, this may be a read error. The V and J genes are TRBV24-1 and TRBJ2-1; TRBD2 matches at 13 bases. V was pared by 2 bases and J by 12 bases, with 12 bases of the junction left unmatched. This CDR3 has 17 amino acids. Germline values: CDR1 KGHDR, CDR2 SFDVKD. The CDR3 DNA is TGTGCCACCAGTGATTCAGGACTAGCGGGAGTAGTACATGCGCAGTTCTTC. Its protein product is CATSDSGLAGVVHAQFF.

With respect to this clonotype: Germline and junction disagree at one end, which may indicate a read error. This chain connects TRBV13 to TRBJ1-3; D unresolved. Germline CDR1 is PRHDT and CDR2 is FYEKMQ (reference sequence). This CDR3 comprises 13 residues. The CDR3 reads CTSSPHPREPIYF. In DNA form, the CDR3 reads TGTACCAGCAGCCCACATCCCCGGGAGCCCATATATTTT.

The chain links TRBV12-3 or TRBV12-4 to TRBJ2-3; 12 nucleotides agree with TRBD2. This CDR3 has 14 amino acids. V shed 5 bases and J 5 bases; nucleotides not matched to a gene: 2. CDR3 loop: CASSPTSGGDTQYF. The CDR3 DNA reads as TGTGCCAGCAGTCCGACTAGCGGGGGAGATACGCAGTATTTT.

This clonotype was found many times. The rearrangement links TRBV2 to TRBJ1-1; D not resolved. Trimming removed 7 bases at V and 1 base at J, with 13 bases between. The CDR3 length is 14 residues. Per the germline V gene, CDR1 is SNHLY and CDR2 is FYNNEI. CDR3 coding DNA: TGTGCCAGCATCCTTCCCGCGGCGAACACTGAAGCTTTCTTT. Its protein product is CASILPAANTEAFF.

The chain links TRBV11-2 to TRBJ2-7; D not certain. Deletions cut 2 bases from V and 6 bases from J, with 11 bases between. This CDR3 region has 13 residues. Germline-derived CDR1 and CDR2 are SGHAT and FQNNGV. The CDR3 reads CASSLNLLGEQYF. The CDR3 region has the DNA TGTGCCAGCAGCTTAAACCTTCTGGGCGAGCAGTACTTC.

This sequence joins TRBV20-1 and TRBJ2-7, with 10 bases aligning to TRBD1. Germline V gene lookup returns CDR1 DFQATT and CDR2 SNEGSKA (reference sequence). The CDR3 runs 16 residues. The trim removed 6 bases at V and 3 bases at J, leaving 14 bases unmatched. The CDR3 loop is CSASSLLRDRGYEQYF. CDR3 DNA: TGCAGTGCCAGCAGCTTACTCCGGGACAGGGGCTACGAGCAGTACTTC.

CDR3 amino acids: CASGFESSGPHETQYF. CDR3 sequence (DNA): TGTGCTAGTGGTTTTGAGTCTAGCGGTCCCCACGAGACCCAGTACTTC. The chain has TRBV12-3 or TRBV12-4 and TRBJ2-5; TRBD2 agrees at 7 bases. The CDR3 is 16 residues long.

Turning to this clonotype: No DNA is shown, since the ends of the CDR3 on it are uncertain; the CDR3 is the one TCRdb lists. The chain couples TRBV2 to TRBJ2-5; TRBD1, the table's D call, was not compared with the DNA. With termini counted, the CDR3 has 21 amino acids. Germline loops: CDR1 SNHLY, CDR2 FYNNEI. CDR3 region: CASRGTGKSYGYTFGSGTQYF.

The count of this clonotype is one. This rearrangement joins TRBV5-1 to TRBJ2-3; D not certain. The germline CDR1 and CDR2 sequences are SGHRS and YFSETQ. The CDR3 contains 14 residues. Deletions cut 0 bases from V and 11 bases from J, with 16 bases between. The CDR3, as DNA: TGCGCCAGCAGCTTGGGGGCTGCGGTCAATGAGCAGTATTTT. Translated: CASSLGAAVNEQYF. Full variable domain (remainder filled in from reference TRBV5-1 and TRBJ2-3): KAGVTQTPRYLIKTRGQQVTLSCSPISGHRSVSWYQQTPGQGLQFLFEYFSETQRNKGNFPGRFSGRQFSNSRSEMNVSTLELGDSALYLCASSLGAAVNEQYFGPGTRLTVL.

The rearrangement uses TRBV5-1 and TRBJ2-1; 8 bases fit TRBD2. CDR3 length: 14 residues. Per the germline V gene, CDR1 is SGHRS and CDR2 is YFSETQ. The V segment lost 4 bases and the J segment 8 bases; nucleotides outside the gene matches: 8. The CDR3 reads CASSLSGGSYEQFF. DNA for the CDR3: TGCGCCAGCAGCCTTTCGGGGGGGTCCTATGAGCAGTTCTTC.

At least ten counts were recorded for this clonotype. The chain recombines TRBV2 with TRBJ2-7, with 9 bases aligning to TRBD2. CDR3 length: 16 residues. J was trimmed by 1 base and V by 2 bases; bases with no gene match: 6. The germline gives CDR1 SNHLY, CDR2 FYNNEI. For the CDR3, the DNA is TGTGCCAGCAGTGAACCTAGCGGGGCGACTTCCTACGAGCAGTACTTC. Its translation is CASSEPSGATSYEQYF.

This clonotype appeared many times. CDR3 coding DNA: TGCGCCAGCAGCCAAGAAGGACAGGCAGATTCACCCCTCCACTTT. The encoded protein is CASSQEGQADSPLHF. The rearrangement uses TRBV4-3 and TRBJ1-6, with 7 bases aligning to TRBD1. CDR1 and CDR2 (germline): LGHNA, YSLEER. J was trimmed by 8 bases and V by 0 bases; bases with no gene match: 4. This CDR3 has 15 residues.

Ten or more counts support this clonotype. The rearrangement joins TRBV20-1 to TRBJ2-2, with TRBD2 matching over 9 bases. The V and J ends lost 4 bases and 6 bases, in that order; junction bases with no gene match: 6. CDR1 is DFQATT and CDR2 is SNEGSKA in the germline V gene (reference sequence). CDR3 length: 14 amino acids. The CDR3 region is CSATSGVRAGELFF. CDR3 sequence (DNA): TGCAGTGCTACTAGCGGGGTGAGAGCCGGGGAGCTGTTTTTT.

This clonotype was seen ten or more times. The chain uses TRBV20-1 and TRBJ2-1, with D perhaps matching TRBD2 (6 bases). Germline assignment: CDR1 DFQATT and CDR2 SNEGSKA (reference sequence). The CDR3 covers 15 residues. Trimming took 0 bases from V and 8 from J, leaving 17 bases between them. The CDR3 is CSARDLIGGIDEQFF. CDR3 nucleotides: TGCAGTGCTAGAGATCTCATAGGAGGGATCGATGAGCAGTTCTTC.

This sequence joins TRBV11-2 and TRBJ1-6; the D is unclear. CDR3 length equals 18 residues. CDR1 and CDR2 from the germline V gene are SGHAT and FQNNGV. With 5 bases removed from V and 2 bases from J, the gap between germline ends came to 19 bases. In nucleotides, the CDR3 is TGTGCCAGCAGCCCCCTTAGCCTCTTTCGTACCTATAATTCACCCCTCCACTTT. Translating it yields CASSPLSLFRTYNSPLHF.

In this sample, this clonotype turned up many times. The chain uses TRBV19 and TRBJ2-1, with TRBD2 as a possible D gene (5 bases). Per the germline V gene, CDR1 is LNHDA and CDR2 is SQIVND (reference sequence). This CDR3 has 15 amino acids. Trimming pared 4 bases from V and 7 bases from J, leaving 17 bases between. The CDR3 spells CASSTPGGVPNEQFF. The CDR3 coding sequence is TGTGCCAGTAGTACCCCCGGAGGAGTTCCAAATGAGCAGTTCTTC.

This clonotype was seen at least ten times. The rearrangement joins TRBV6-6 to TRBJ2-1; D perhaps matches TRBD1 (6 bases). This CDR3 has 12 amino acids. Trimming took 3 bases from V and 8 from J, leaving 8 bases between them. Germline-derived CDR1 and CDR2 are MNHNY and SVGAGI (reference sequence). CDR3 bases: TGTGCCAGCAGTTATACAGGGTATGAGCAGTTCTTC. Translating gives CASSYTGYEQFF.